The table lists the clone carrying this T cell receptor (beta chain) with a count of one. The antigen is not known. Germline V gene lookup returns CDR1 MNHNY and CDR2 SVGAGI (reference sequence). The CDR3 is made up of 12 amino acids. V was cut by 2 bases and J by 7 bases, with 6 bases left in between. TCRdb re-called the 5' RACE reads with MiXCR, one entry per CDR3 protein. This sample carries about 140,000 distinct CDR3 sequences, 11% to 15% of them seen once, and the ten largest clones take about 26%. This entry comes from a study of T-cell memory formation after mild COVID-19. General study findings and limits: Clones contracting over day 15 to 85 were CD4/CD8 balanced, with later expanders leaning CD4+.

The chain combines TRBV6-6 with TRBJ1-5, with D unresolved. This TCR was recovered from an adult woman who had mild COVID-19 (a few samples of this study predate the infection). Cell type and time point are not known. The sample comprised PBMCs or a T cell subset sorted from them (not recorded which). CDR3 nucleotide sequence: TGTGCCAGCAGTTACGGCCAACAGCCCCAGCATTTT. It encodes CASSYGQQPQHF.